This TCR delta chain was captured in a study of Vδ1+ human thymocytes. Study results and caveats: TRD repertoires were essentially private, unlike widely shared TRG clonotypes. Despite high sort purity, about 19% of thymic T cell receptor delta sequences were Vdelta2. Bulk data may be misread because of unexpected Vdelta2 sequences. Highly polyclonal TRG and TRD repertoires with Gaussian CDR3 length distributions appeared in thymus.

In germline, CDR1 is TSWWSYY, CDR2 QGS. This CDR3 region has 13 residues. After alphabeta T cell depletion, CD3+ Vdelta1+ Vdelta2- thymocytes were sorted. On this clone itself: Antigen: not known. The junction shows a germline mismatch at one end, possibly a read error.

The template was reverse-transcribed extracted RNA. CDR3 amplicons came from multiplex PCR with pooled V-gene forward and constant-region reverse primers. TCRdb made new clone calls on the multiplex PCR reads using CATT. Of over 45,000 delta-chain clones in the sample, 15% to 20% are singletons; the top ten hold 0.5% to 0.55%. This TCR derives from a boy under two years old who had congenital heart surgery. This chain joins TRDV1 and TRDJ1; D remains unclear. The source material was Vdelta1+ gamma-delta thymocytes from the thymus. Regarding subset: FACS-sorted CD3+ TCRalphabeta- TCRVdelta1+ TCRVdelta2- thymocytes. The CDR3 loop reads CALWLHNTDKLIF. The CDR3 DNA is TGCGCTCTCTGGCTCCATAACACCGATAAACTCATCTTT.